This TCR beta chain was obtained from a study of response to subunit inactivated influenza vaccine. This CDR3 is 16 amino acids long. CDR1 LNHNV and CDR2 YYDKDF come from the germline V gene (reference sequence). Trimming at V came to 3 bases and at J to 2 bases, leaving 9 bases not matched to a gene. Broader study findings: Authors proposed each seasonal influenza vaccination draws in few new T cells.

In the case of this clonotype: Its specificity is not known.

MiXCR, run by TCRdb on the RT-PCR reads, gives a single entry per CDR3 protein. The sample holds 500,000 or so distinct CDR3 sequences; 11% are singletons and the top ten take around 12%. The chain joins TRBV15 to TRBJ1-1; 7 positions agree with TRBD1. This clonotype originated in a man aged 45-60 years who received an inactivated influenza vaccine. The sequencing used PBMCs from blood, collected 45 days after vaccination. DNA of the CDR3: TGTGCCACCAGCAGGATGACCGGGACAGCCAACACTGAAGCTTTCTTT. This sequence encodes CATSRMTGTANTEAFF.